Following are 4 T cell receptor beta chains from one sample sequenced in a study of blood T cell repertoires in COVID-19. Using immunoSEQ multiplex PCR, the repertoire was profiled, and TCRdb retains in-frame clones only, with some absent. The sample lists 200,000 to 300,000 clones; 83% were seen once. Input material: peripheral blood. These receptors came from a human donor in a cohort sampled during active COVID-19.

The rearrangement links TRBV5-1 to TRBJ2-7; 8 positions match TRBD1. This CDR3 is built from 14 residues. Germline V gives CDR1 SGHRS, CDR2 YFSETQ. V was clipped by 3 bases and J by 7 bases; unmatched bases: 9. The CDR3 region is CASSYRPTGEEQYF. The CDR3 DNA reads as TGCGCCAGCAGCTACCGTCCGACAGGGGAGGAGCAGTACTTC.

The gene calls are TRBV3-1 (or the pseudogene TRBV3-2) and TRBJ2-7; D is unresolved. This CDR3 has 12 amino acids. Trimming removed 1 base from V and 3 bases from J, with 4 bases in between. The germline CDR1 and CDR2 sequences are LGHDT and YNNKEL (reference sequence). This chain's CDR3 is CASSQANYEQYF. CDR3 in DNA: TGTGCCAGCAGCCAAGCAAACTACGAGCAGTACTTC.

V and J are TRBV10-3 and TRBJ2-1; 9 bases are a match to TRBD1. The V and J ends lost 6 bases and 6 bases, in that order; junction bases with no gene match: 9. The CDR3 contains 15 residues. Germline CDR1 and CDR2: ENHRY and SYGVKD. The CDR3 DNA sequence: TGTGCCATCAGAAGCCGGGACAGGGAGTCCAATGAGCAGTTCTTC. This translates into CAIRSRDRESNEQFF.

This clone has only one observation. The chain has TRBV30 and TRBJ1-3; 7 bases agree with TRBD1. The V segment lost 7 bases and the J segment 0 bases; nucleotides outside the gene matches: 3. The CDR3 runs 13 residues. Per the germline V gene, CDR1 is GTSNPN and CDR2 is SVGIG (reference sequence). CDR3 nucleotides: TGTGCCTTGGACAGGAGCTCTGGAAACACCATATATTTT. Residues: CALDRSSGNTIYF.